These 32 T cell receptor beta chains were sequenced from one sample in a study of cytomegalovirus exposure and HLA in healthy donors. PCR was performed using 60 Vbeta and 13 Jbeta primers. Method: immunoSEQ multiplex PCR; TCRdb's copy keeps in-frame clones and lacks some. Of more than 110,000 clones in the sample, 79% are singletons; the top ten hold approximately 1%. Sequencing used PBMCs. The source of these receptors is a man between 18 and 35 years old in good health and CMV-seronegative.

The chain links TRBV2 to TRBJ1-5; TRBD1 matches 9 bases. V gave up 6 bases and J gave up 0 bases; unmatched junction bases: 12. Germline assignment: CDR1 SNHLY and CDR2 FYNNEI. This CDR3 comprises 18 residues. The CDR3 DNA reads as TGTGCCAGCAGCCCCAAGAGGTACAGGGGGCTTAGCAATCAGCCCCAGCATTTT. The encoded protein is CASSPKRYRGLSNQPQHF.

This clone was counted once. This chain uses TRBV5-8 with TRBJ2-2; D is undetermined. The V gene's germline CDR1 is SGHTS and CDR2 YDEGEE. Trimming stripped 1 base from V and 5 bases from J, with 12 bases between. The CDR3 has 15 amino acids. CDR3 amino acids: CASSLMSRLTGELFF. CDR3 sequence (DNA): TGTGCCAGCAGCTTGATGAGCCGTCTTACCGGGGAGCTGTTTTTT.

The chain uses TRBV5-1 and TRBJ2-3, with TRBD1 as a possible D gene (6 bases). Trimming removed 2 bases from V and 3 bases from J, with 13 bases in between. Looked up from germline, CDR1 is SGHRS and CDR2 is YFSETQ. This CDR3 comprises 15 residues. CDR3 protein: CASSLRLQGTDTQYF. The CDR3 coding sequence is TGCGCCAGCAGCTTACGGTTACAGGGAACAGATACGCAGTATTTT.

V and J are TRBV15 and TRBJ1-3; 8 bases map to TRBD1. CDR3 size: 15 residues. The germline V gene encodes CDR1 LNHNV and CDR2 YYDKDF (reference sequence). Trimming removed 5 bases from V and 2 bases from J; junction bases left unmatched: 5. CDR3 protein: CATSPRQGTGNTIYF. DNA for the CDR3: TGTGCCACCAGCCCTAGACAGGGGACTGGAAACACCATATATTTT.

This clone was counted once. The gene calls are TRBV7-6 and TRBJ2-1; 10 nucleotides agree with TRBD1. V was pared by 0 bases and J by 6 bases, with 11 bases of the junction left unmatched. The CDR3 totals 18 residues. Germline loops: CDR1 SGHVS, CDR2 FNYEAQ. CDR3 residues: CASSLARGRTGGSNEQFF. The CDR3 region has the DNA TGTGCCAGCAGCTTAGCGCGAGGAAGGACAGGGGGGAGCAATGAGCAGTTCTTC.

The rearrangement joins TRBV11-1 to TRBJ2-2; 8 bases match TRBD1. V trimming: 5 bases; J trimming: 4 bases; junction bases outside the gene matches: 6. CDR3 length: 15 amino acids. In germline, CDR1 is SGHAT, CDR2 FQDESV (reference sequence). Here the CDR3 DNA reads TGTGCCAGCAGCGGCAGGGGGCCCACCACCGGGGAGCTGTTTTTT. This codes for CASSGRGPTTGELFF.

V gene TRBV27 combines with J gene TRBJ2-1; 8 bases agree with TRBD1. After removal of 8 bases from V and 2 bases from J, the junction contained 5 bases not matched to a gene. This CDR3 is built from 14 residues. Germline V CDR1 and CDR2: MNHEY, SMNVEV (reference sequence). The CDR3: CASGPGGPYNEQFF. CDR3 nucleotide sequence: TGTGCCAGCGGTCCAGGGGGCCCCTACAATGAGCAGTTCTTC.

The V call is TRBV19, the J call TRBJ2-2; TRBD2 is a possible D gene (6 bases). This CDR3 region has 14 residues. V was clipped by 6 bases and J by 7 bases, with 15 bases between them. Germline values: CDR1 LNHDA, CDR2 SQIVND (reference sequence). CDR3 amino acids: CASSDWREVGELFF. For the CDR3, the DNA is TGTGCCAGTAGCGATTGGAGGGAAGTCGGGGAGCTGTTTTTT.

The chain uses TRBV10-3 and TRBJ2-2, with 11 bases matching TRBD2. Trimming removed 8 bases from V and 1 base from J; junction bases left unmatched: 9. This CDR3 has 17 amino acids. From germline, CDR1 is ENHRY and CDR2 SYGVKD. CDR3 sequence reads: CAIAPGTSGLNTGELFF. CDR3 nucleotide sequence: TGTGCCATCGCCCCCGGGACTAGCGGCTTGAACACCGGGGAGCTGTTTTTT.

A single count supports this clone. The chain joins TRBV6-1 to TRBJ1-5; a weak D match, TRBD1 (5 bases). This CDR3 comprises 14 residues. Germline CDR1 and CDR2: MNHNS and SASEGT. V was shortened by 6 bases and J by 7 bases, with 16 bases between the two germline ends. The CDR3 reads CASRPPGLTQPQHF. DNA of the CDR3: TGTGCCAGCAGACCCCCGGGACTCACGCAGCCCCAGCATTTT.

The chain recombines TRBV6-5 with TRBJ2-2, with 10 bases lining up with TRBD1. The germline V gene encodes CDR1 MNHEY and CDR2 SVGAGI. The CDR3 length is 14 residues. Germline trimming cut 6 bases from V and 4 bases from J; bases unmatched to any gene: 2. The CDR3 bases are TGTGCCAGCAGCGGACAGGGGGTCACCGGGGAGCTGTTTTTT. Translating it yields CASSGQGVTGELFF.

This clone was observed once. This chain joins TRBV6-1 and TRBJ2-3, with TRBD1 matching 8 bases. The J segment lost 3 bases and the V segment lost 2 bases, leaving 7 bases of the junction unmatched. This CDR3 has 16 amino acids. CDR1 is MNHNS, CDR2 SASEGT, per germline. Here the CDR3 reads CASSEIPGGQTDTQYF. The CDR3 DNA reads as TGTGCCAGCAGTGAAATACCAGGGGGCCAGACAGATACGCAGTATTTT.

CDR3 loop: CASSVGTKSPLHF. In DNA, the CDR3 is TGTGCCAGCAGCGTAGGGACAAAATCACCCCTCCACTTT. V is TRBV9 and J is TRBJ1-6; D perhaps matches TRBD1 (5 bases). V was cut by 0 bases and J by 10 bases, with 8 bases left in between. CDR3 size: 13 residues. Germline V CDR1 and CDR2: SGDLS, YYNGEE.

The V call is TRBV7-3, the J call TRBJ1-6, with D uncertain. The CDR3 loop spans 14 amino acids. CDR1 and CDR2 from the germline V gene are SGHTA and FQGTGA. Between the trimmed V and J ends, which lost 4 bases and 12 bases, there was a span of 16 bases. CDR3 sequence reads: CASSSSGKIEPLHF. The CDR3 coding sequence is TGTGCCAGCAGCTCCTCCGGGAAAATAGAACCCCTCCACTTT. Full variable domain (rest looked up from reference TRBV7-3 and TRBJ1-6): GAGVSQTPSNKVTEKGKYVELRCDPISGHTALYWYRQSLGQGPEFLIYFQGTGAADDSGLPNDRFFAVRPEGSVSTLKIQRTERGDSAVYLCASSSSGKIEPLHFGNGTRLTVT.

The chain couples TRBV7-9 to TRBJ2-1; 7 bases are a match to TRBD2. The germline V gene has CDR1 SEHNR and CDR2 FQNEAQ (reference sequence). V was pared by 1 base and J by 2 bases, with 2 bases of the junction left unmatched. The CDR3 length is 15 residues. The chain's CDR3 is CASSLGAGAYNEQFF. In DNA form, the CDR3 reads TGTGCCAGCAGCTTAGGGGCGGGGGCCTACAATGAGCAGTTCTTC.

J is TRBJ2-5 and V is TRBV30, with 11 bases aligning to TRBD1. CDR3 length: 15 residues. Per germline, CDR1 GTSNPN and CDR2 SVGIG (reference sequence). V trimming: 1 base; J trimming: 5 bases; junction bases outside the gene matches: 6. The CDR3 sequence: CAWSAPGTGGETQYF. CDR3 DNA: TGTGCCTGGAGTGCCCCCGGGACAGGGGGGGAGACCCAGTACTTC.

The V gene is TRBV4-2, the J gene TRBJ1-2, with TRBD1 as a possible D gene (5 bases). V shed 0 bases and J shed 5 bases, with 16 bases lying between them. The CDR3 sequence is 16 residues long. Germline V gives CDR1 LGHNA, CDR2 YNFKEQ. The CDR3 DNA reads as TGTGCCAGCAGCCAAGAAGATGGTCAGGGAAGGTATGGCTACACCTTC. This translates into CASSQEDGQGRYGYTF.

The chain combines TRBV5-1 with TRBJ2-5; 12 bases map to TRBD1. The CDR3 runs to 16 residues. The trim removed 3 bases at V and 5 bases at J, leaving 8 bases unmatched. Per the germline V gene, CDR1 is SGHRS and CDR2 is YFSETQ. The CDR3 loop is CASSYRDRGPGETQYF. Written as DNA, the CDR3 is TGCGCCAGCAGCTACCGGGACAGGGGGCCGGGGGAGACCCAGTACTTC.

The rearrangement uses TRBV4-2 and TRBJ1-2; TRBD1 agrees at 8 bases. This CDR3 has 16 amino acids. V lost 3 bases and J lost 7; bases outside the gene matches: 13. Germline assignment: CDR1 LGHNA and CDR2 YNFKEQ. CDR3 in amino acids: CASSHPPGQGTGGYTF. CDR3 DNA sequence: TGTGCCAGCAGCCACCCCCCCGGACAGGGTACGGGTGGCTACACCTTC.

V is TRBV6-1 and J is TRBJ1-3; 7 nucleotides agree with TRBD1. This CDR3 has 15 amino acids. The germline V gene has CDR1 MNHNS and CDR2 SASEGT. Trimming took 1 base from V and 7 from J; bases not matched to a gene: 7. The CDR3 here is CASSEVKGAQNTIYF. The DNA for the CDR3 is TGTGCCAGCAGTGAAGTGAAGGGGGCGCAGAACACCATATATTTT.

The V call is TRBV5-4, the J call TRBJ1-4; 9 bases line up with TRBD1. Germline loops: CDR1 SGHNT, CDR2 YYREEE (reference sequence). V was pared by 4 bases and J by 7 bases, with 8 bases of the junction left unmatched. The CDR3 is made up of 15 amino acids. The CDR3 DNA reads TGTGCCAGCAGCCACCAGGACAGGGGTGTTGAAAAACTGTTTTTT. This codes for CASSHQDRGVEKLFF.

This chain uses TRBV5-1 with TRBJ1-1; D might be TRBD1 (5 bases). The V end was cut by 5 bases, the J end by 5 bases, with 16 bases between. CDR3 length equals 14 residues. CDR1 and CDR2 (germline): SGHRS, YFSETQ. CDR3 sequence: CASSSRLGVTEAFF. The CDR3 DNA is TGCGCCAGCAGTTCTAGACTAGGGGTTACTGAAGCTTTCTTT.

The chain couples TRBV19 to TRBJ2-1, with D perhaps TRBD1 (6 bases). Trimming took off 3 bases at V and 3 bases at J, with 12 bases between the two ends. The CDR3 spans 15 residues. Germline CDR1 is LNHDA and CDR2 is SQIVND (reference sequence). The CDR3 DNA sequence: TGTGCCAGTAGTATTCGGCAGGGGCTCTACAATGAGCAGTTCTTC. Translated, it gives CASSIRQGLYNEQFF.

The V call is TRBV6-5, the J call TRBJ1-5, with TRBD1 matching over 8 bases. Trimming cost V 5 bases and J 4 bases; bases outside gene matches: 4. Germline-derived CDR1 and CDR2 are MNHEY and SVGAGI. The CDR3 totals 14 residues. CDR3 region: CASSQQGVNQPQHF. The CDR3 bases are TGTGCCAGCAGTCAACAGGGGGTTAATCAGCCCCAGCATTTT.

The V gene is TRBV7-2, the J gene TRBJ2-1; D is possibly TRBD2 (7 bases). The germline CDR1 and CDR2 sequences are SGHTA and FQGNSA. Trimming stripped 1 base from V and 6 bases from J, with 16 bases between. The length of the CDR3 is 16 residues. CDR3 bases: TGTGCCAGCAGCTTAGGACGGGGGGCGCGGCTCAATGAGCAGTTCTTC. It translates to CASSLGRGARLNEQFF.

The V call is TRBV7-6, the J call TRBJ2-5; TRBD1 agrees at 11 bases. From germline, CDR1 is SGHVS and CDR2 FNYEAQ. The trim removed 5 bases at V and 9 bases at J, leaving 11 bases unmatched. The CDR3 sequence is 15 residues long. CDR3 region: CASSRVGGTGGSQYF. In nucleotides, the CDR3 is TGTGCCAGCAGCCGAGTTGGTGGGACAGGGGGGTCCCAGTACTTC. Using reference TRBV7-6 and TRBJ2-5 for the parts outside the CDR3, the full variable domain is GAGVSQSPRYKVTKRGQDVALRCDPISGHVSLYWYRQALGQGPEFLTYFNYEAQQDKSGLPNDRFSAERPEGSISTLTIQRTEQRDSAMYRCASSRVGGTGGSQYFGPGTRLLVL.

This clone came up once. A read error may produce the germline difference seen at one junction end. The V call is TRBV7-7, the J call TRBJ2-5; D unclear. The length of the CDR3 is 13 residues. Germline V lookup: CDR1 SSHAT, CDR2 FNYEAQ (reference sequence). CDR3 sequence reads: CASSLQWQETQYF. The CDR3 bases are TGTGCTAGCAGCTTACAGTGGCAAGAGACCCAGTACTTC.

This clone was picked up one time. Written as DNA, the CDR3 is TGTGCCAGCTCTCCCCTGGACGCGGGGGGATCCCAGCATTTT. Protein product: CASSPLDAGGSQHF. This chain joins TRBV18 and TRBJ1-5; D perhaps matches TRBD1 (5 bases). CDR3 length: 14 residues. Per germline, CDR1 KGHSH and CDR2 LQKENI. The V end was cut by 6 bases, the J end by 11 bases, with 20 bases between.

The CDR3 loop is CASRAGTGALVTEAFF. The CDR3, as DNA: TGTGCCAGCAGAGCCGGGACAGGGGCCTTGGTCACTGAAGCTTTCTTT. This rearrangement joins TRBV2 to TRBJ1-1; 10 bases fit TRBD1. The CDR3 contains 16 residues. CDR1 and CDR2 from the germline V gene are SNHLY and FYNNEI. V shed 6 bases and J 4 bases; nucleotides not matched to a gene: 11.

The chain uses TRBV27 and TRBJ2-7, with unresolved D. The V gene's germline CDR1 is MNHEY and CDR2 SMNVEV (reference sequence). This CDR3 region has 15 residues. Trimming removed 3 bases at V and 3 bases at J, with 15 bases between. The CDR3 nucleotides are TGTGCCAGCAGTTTCCGGTCAAAAACGAGCTACGAGCAGTACTTC. Protein product: CASSFRSKTSYEQYF.

This chain uses TRBV5-1 with TRBJ1-1; D is ambiguous. Trimming removed 0 bases from V and 1 base from J, with 7 bases in between. The CDR3 has 14 residues. CDR1 is SGHRS, CDR2 YFSETQ, per germline. The CDR3 spells CASSLAQTNTEAFF. The CDR3 DNA is TGCGCCAGCAGCTTGGCACAGACGAACACTGAAGCTTTCTTT.

With respect to this clone: Other DNA sequences in this sample translate to the same CDR3. The rearrangement joins TRBV6-5 to TRBJ1-1; tentative D call: TRBD1 (5 bases). Germline V gives CDR1 MNHEY, CDR2 SVGAGI. This CDR3 is 13 amino acids long. Trimming removed 2 bases from V and 2 bases from J, with 6 bases in between. CDR3 coding DNA: TGTGCCAGCAGTTACACAGGTAACACTGAAGCTTTCTTT. The encoded protein is CASSYTGNTEAFF.